The 27 T cell receptor beta chains below were found in one sample sequenced in a study of T cells after yellow fever vaccination. TCRdb recomputed calls from the 5' RACE reads with MiXCR, one row per CDR3 protein. The profile shows about 300,000 distinct CDR3 sequences, around 10% of them singletons. Specimen: CD4+ T cells sorted from PBMCs, collected 5 days after the yellow fever booster vaccination. These receptors originate from a man in his late teens or twenties who received the YFV17D yellow fever vaccine.

This clonotype was found many times. The CDR3 DNA sequence: TGCAGCGTTGATCCACCCGAACTGGGTGGCTATGGCTACACCTTC. Translating it yields CSVDPPELGGYGYTF. This chain uses TRBV29-1 with TRBJ1-2; D uncertain. Germline V gene lookup returns CDR1 SQVTM and CDR2 ANQGSEA. CDR3 length: 15 amino acids. Trimming removed 3 bases at V and 4 bases at J, with 18 bases between.

This clonotype was seen repeatedly, ten times or more. The rearrangement joins TRBV5-1 to TRBJ1-3; unclear D gene. Trimming cost V 3 bases and J 1 base, with 11 bases left between them. The CDR3 has 15 amino acids. Germline V CDR1 and CDR2: SGHRS, YFSETQ. The CDR3 loop is CASSSRGESGNTIYF. Here the CDR3 DNA reads TGCGCCAGCAGCTCCCGTGGGGAATCTGGAAACACCATATATTTT. The variable domain in full, completed from reference TRBV5-1 and TRBJ1-3, reads KAGVTQTPRYLIKTRGQQVTLSCSPISGHRSVSWYQQTPGQGLQFLFEYFSETQRNKGNFPGRFSGRQFSNSRSEMNVSTLELGDSALYLCASSSRGESGNTIYFGEGSWLTVV.

V is TRBV3-1 and J is TRBJ1-5; maybe TRBD1 (6 bases). The CDR3 is made up of 15 amino acids. Germline-derived CDR1 and CDR2 are LGHDT and YNNKEL (reference sequence). With 2 bases removed from V and 5 bases from J, the gap between germline ends came to 13 bases. The DNA for the CDR3 is TGTGCCAGCAGCCAAACCCAGGACAGATATCAGCCCCAGCATTTT. This codes for CASSQTQDRYQPQHF.

J is TRBJ2-5 and V is TRBV7-2, with no clear D. CDR3 size: 15 residues. V dropped 2 bases and J dropped 2 bases, with 12 bases sitting between them. Germline assignment: CDR1 SGHTA and CDR2 FQGNSA. The CDR3 protein is CASSLHINQQETQYF. The CDR3 DNA sequence: TGTGCCAGCAGCTTACACATCAACCAGCAAGAGACCCAGTACTTC.

The V gene is TRBV7-2, the J gene TRBJ1-1; 9 bases line up with TRBD1. Looked up from germline, CDR1 is SGHTA and CDR2 is FQGNSA. CDR3 size: 14 residues. After removal of 3 bases from V and 7 bases from J, the junction contained 6 bases not matched to a gene. CDR3 protein: CASSFADRGYEAFF. The CDR3 region has the DNA TGTGCCAGCAGCTTTGCGGACAGGGGCTATGAAGCTTTCTTT.

The chain is built from TRBV20-1 and TRBJ2-4, with 9 bases lining up with TRBD1. The ends lost 5 bases at V and 4 bases at J; junction bases unmatched: 15. CDR3 length: 17 residues. Germline CDR1 is DFQATT and CDR2 is SNEGSKA (reference sequence). CDR3 nucleotides: TGCAGTGCTGGGGGCCCTCCCTTGGGACAGGGTAAAAACATTCAGTACTTC. This translates into CSAGGPPLGQGKNIQYF.

This clonotype was recorded many times. This sequence joins TRBV4-3 and TRBJ1-4, with D uncertain. Germline V gene lookup returns CDR1 LGHNA and CDR2 YSLEER. V was shortened by 0 bases and J by 10 bases, with 15 bases between the two germline ends. The CDR3 covers 15 residues. The CDR3 loop reads CASSQEGARWAKLFF. The CDR3 DNA follows: TGCGCCAGCAGCCAAGAGGGAGCACGGTGGGCAAAACTGTTTTTT.

This clonotype was picked up many times. This sequence joins TRBV7-8 and TRBJ2-3, with D uncertain. The CDR3 sequence is 14 residues long. CDR1 and CDR2 from the germline V gene are SGHVS and FQNEAQ. V was trimmed by 5 bases and J by 6 bases, leaving 15 bases between them. CDR3 in amino acids: CASSISRIVDTQYF. The CDR3 DNA reads as TGTGCCAGCAGCATCTCTAGAATTGTCGATACGCAGTATTTT.

The rearrangement links TRBV5-1 to TRBJ2-5; 7 nucleotides agree with TRBD1. Per the germline V gene, CDR1 is SGHRS and CDR2 is YFSETQ. The CDR3 totals 15 residues. V trimming: 5 bases; J trimming: 0 bases; junction bases outside the gene matches: 7. CDR3 region: CASSNPQGNQETQYF. In nucleotides, the CDR3 is TGCGCCAGCAGTAATCCACAGGGGAACCAAGAGACCCAGTACTTC.

This clonotype has only a few counts. The rearrangement links TRBV5-5 to TRBJ2-7; 10 bases agree with TRBD1. CDR1 and CDR2 from the germline V gene are SGHKS and YYEKEE (reference sequence). The CDR3 sequence is 14 residues long. Trimming took 4 bases from V and 7 from J; bases not matched to a gene: 8. The CDR3 sequence: CASSHGTGAEEQYV. CDR3 DNA: TGTGCCAGCAGCCACGGGACAGGGGCAGAAGAGCAGTACGTC.

This clonotype appeared a few times. In DNA, the CDR3 is TGTGCCAGCAGTTGGGGACAGGGGGACCACGAGCAGTACTTC. This sequence encodes CASSWGQGDHEQYF. J is TRBJ2-7 and V is TRBV28; 11 bases agree with TRBD1. This CDR3 contains 14 residues. V lost 4 bases, J lost 5 bases, and 4 bases stayed unmatched. Germline loops: CDR1 MDHEN, CDR2 SYDVKM.

The chain links TRBV3-1 to TRBJ2-1; D gene unclear. The length of the CDR3 is 12 residues. CDR1 and CDR2 from the germline V gene are LGHDT and YNNKEL (reference sequence). Trimming took off 0 bases at V and 13 bases at J, with 10 bases between the two ends. In nucleotides, the CDR3 is TGTGCCAGCAGCCAAGAGTCGAGACATCAGTTCTTC. This sequence encodes CASSQESRHQFF.

The V gene is TRBV11-2, the J gene TRBJ2-1; D may be TRBD2 (7 bases). Germline-derived CDR1 and CDR2 are SGHAT and FQNNGV. CDR3 length: 16 amino acids. V lost 5 bases and J 7 bases, leaving 21 bases between the germline ends. The CDR3 DNA reads as TGTGCCAGCAGCCCCCTGCGCGGGGGCAAAGTTAATGAGCAGTTCTTC. It codes for CASSPLRGGKVNEQFF.

This clonotype was counted only a few times. This chain connects TRBV7-2 to TRBJ2-3; no reliable D call. This CDR3 comprises 14 residues. Germline V gene data show CDR1 as SGHTA and CDR2 as FQGNSA. The ends were cut back, 7 bases at V and 1 base at J, with 12 bases in the middle. For the CDR3, the DNA is TGTGCCAGCAAGGAACAAGGAGGCACAGATACGCAGTATTTT. Its translation: CASKEQGGTDTQYF. Together with reference TRBV7-2 and TRBJ2-3, the CDR3 gives the full variable domain: GAGVSQSPSNKVTEKGKDVELRCDPISGHTALYWYRQSLGQGLEFLIYFQGNSAPDKSGLPSDRFSAERTGGSVSTLTIQRTQQEDSAVYLCASKEQGGTDTQYFGPGTRLTVL.

This clonotype showed up many times. The chain uses TRBV5-1 and TRBJ1-1; D remains unclear. V shed 2 bases and J shed 6 bases, with 11 bases lying between them. CDR3 size: 13 residues. Germline V gives CDR1 SGHRS, CDR2 YFSETQ. In nucleotides, the CDR3 is TGCGCCAGCAGCTTAGGGATGAATGCTGAAGCTTTCTTT. Translated, it gives CASSLGMNAEAFF.

This clonotype was detected only a few times. The chain combines TRBV29-1 with TRBJ1-1; no clear D. V lost 2 bases to trimming and J lost 3 bases, with 13 bases between them. CDR3 length: 14 residues. Germline V gives CDR1 SQVTM, CDR2 ANQGSEA. CDR3 in amino acids: CSVEPLHSDTEAFF. The DNA for the CDR3 is TGCAGCGTTGAACCCCTCCACAGCGACACTGAAGCTTTCTTT.

This clonotype showed up just a few times. The rearrangement joins TRBV20-1 to TRBJ2-6; TRBD1 agrees at 7 bases. This CDR3 comprises 14 residues. Germline V gene sequence: CDR1 DFQATT, CDR2 SNEGSKA (reference sequence). V lost 4 bases, J lost 6 bases, and 6 bases stayed unmatched. The CDR3 reads CSATPTGMANVLTF. The DNA for the CDR3 is TGCAGTGCTACCCCGACAGGGATGGCCAACGTCCTGACTTTC.

This clonotype was detected only a few times. The V gene is TRBV3-1, the J gene TRBJ2-4; no firm D call. The V end was cut by 1 base, the J end by 1 base, with 11 bases between. The CDR3 totals 16 residues. Looked up from germline, CDR1 is LGHDT and CDR2 is YNNKEL (reference sequence). CDR3 loop: CASSQGPPGAKNIQYF. DNA for the CDR3: TGTGCCAGCAGCCAAGGGCCCCCTGGCGCCAAAAACATTCAGTACTTC.

This clonotype was seen ten or more times. The chain joins TRBV7-2 to TRBJ2-7; TRBD2 is a possible D gene (6 bases). The CDR3 loop spans 17 amino acids. Trimming stripped 4 bases from V and 4 bases from J, with 23 bases between. The germline V gene encodes CDR1 SGHTA and CDR2 FQGNSA. The CDR3, as DNA: TGTGCCAGCAGCTCGACGTACATTGGGGGGTTTCTGTACGAGCAGTACTTC. Translation: CASSSTYIGGFLYEQYF.

V and J are TRBV5-6 and TRBJ2-4, with D tentatively TRBD1 (5 bases). This CDR3 has 14 amino acids. Germline V CDR1 and CDR2: SGHDT, YYEEEE. Trimming removed 3 bases from V and 5 bases from J, with 12 bases in between. CDR3 nucleotide sequence: TGTGCCAGCAGCTCCGTTGACAGTCAAAACATTCAGTACTTC. This gives the protein CASSSVDSQNIQYF.

J is TRBJ1-1 and V is TRBV20-1; D may be TRBD1 (5 bases). V lost 6 bases and J lost 0, with 14 bases in between. CDR1 is DFQATT and CDR2 is SNEGSKA in the germline V gene (reference sequence). This CDR3 region has 14 residues. CDR3 amino acids: CSAPRGSMNTEAFF. The CDR3 region has the DNA TGCAGTGCGCCACGGGGCAGCATGAACACTGAAGCTTTCTTT.

This clonotype was detected many times. This chain links TRBV5-5 with TRBJ2-5; 7 bases are a match to TRBD2. The CDR3 loop spans 14 amino acids. CDR1 and CDR2 (germline): SGHKS, YYEKEE (reference sequence). Unmatched junction bases numbered 8, after V lost 4 bases and J lost 5 bases. Written as DNA, the CDR3 is TGTGCCAGCAGCCGGGCCGGGGGGAGGGAGACCCAGTACTTC. This sequence encodes CASSRAGGRETQYF.

The chain employs TRBV4-2 and TRBJ2-2; TRBD1 aligns across 9 bases. This CDR3 comprises 16 residues. J lost 2 bases, V lost 3 bases, and 4 bases had no gene match. Germline V gene lookup returns CDR1 LGHNA and CDR2 YNFKEQ. The CDR3 region has the DNA TGTGCCAGCAGCCAGGGGACAGGGATCAACACCGGGGAGCTGTTTTTT. It codes for CASSQGTGINTGELFF.

This rearrangement joins TRBV7-2 to TRBJ1-2; maybe TRBD1 (6 bases). In germline, CDR1 is SGHTA, CDR2 FQGNSA. This CDR3 contains 14 residues. The V end lost 2 bases, the J end lost 3 bases, and 10 bases lay between the germline ends. CDR3 nucleotide sequence: TGTGCCAGCAGCTTAACAGGGAATGACTATGGCTACACCTTC. Amino acid sequence: CASSLTGNDYGYTF.

This clonotype was seen at least ten times. This chain links TRBV12-3 or TRBV12-4 with TRBJ1-1, with 8 bases aligning to TRBD1. The CDR3 spans 13 residues. V was pared by 5 bases and J by 5 bases, with 4 bases of the junction left unmatched. This CDR3 is CASSRNRGTEAFF. CDR3 coding DNA: TGTGCCAGCAGTAGGAACAGGGGGACTGAAGCTTTCTTT.

The chain joins TRBV7-8 to TRBJ1-4; D gene ambiguous. The CDR3 is 15 amino acids. Trimming took 0 bases from V and 8 from J, leaving 13 bases between them. CDR1 is SGHVS, CDR2 FQNEAQ, per germline. The CDR3 DNA follows: TGTGCCAGCAGCTTAGCCCCGGTACGATCAGAAAAACTGTTTTTT. Encoded protein: CASSLAPVRSEKLFF.

This clonotype was recorded many times. The chain links TRBV18 to TRBJ1-1; D perhaps matches TRBD1 (5 bases). V dropped 3 bases and J dropped 0 bases, with 8 bases sitting between them. CDR1 and CDR2 (germline): KGHSH, LQKENI. The CDR3 contains 14 residues. The CDR3 region is CASSPTALNTEAFF. DNA of the CDR3: TGTGCCAGCTCACCGACAGCTTTGAACACTGAAGCTTTCTTT.